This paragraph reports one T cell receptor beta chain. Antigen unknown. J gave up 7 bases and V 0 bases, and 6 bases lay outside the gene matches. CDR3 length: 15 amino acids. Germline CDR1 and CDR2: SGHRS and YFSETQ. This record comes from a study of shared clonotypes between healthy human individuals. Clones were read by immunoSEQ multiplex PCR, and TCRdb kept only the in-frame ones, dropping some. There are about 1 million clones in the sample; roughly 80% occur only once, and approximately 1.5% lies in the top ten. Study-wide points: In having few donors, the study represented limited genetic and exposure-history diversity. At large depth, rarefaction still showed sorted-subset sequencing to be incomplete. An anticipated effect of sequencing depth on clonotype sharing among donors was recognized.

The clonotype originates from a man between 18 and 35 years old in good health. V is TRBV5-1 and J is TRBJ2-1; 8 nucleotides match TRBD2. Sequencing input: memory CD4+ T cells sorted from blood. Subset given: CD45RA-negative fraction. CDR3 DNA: TGCGCCAGCAGCTTGGAGGGCCGGGAGGGAAATGAGCAGTTCTTC. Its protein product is CASSLEGREGNEQFF.